Shown below are 32 T cell receptor beta chains from a single sample sequenced in a study of OX40 agonist ivuxolimab in advanced cancers. Clones were sequenced by immunoSEQ multiplex PCR, and TCRdb holds only the in-frame ones, with some missing. This table holds roughly 70,000 clones, 80% to 85% found once. The specimen was CD4+ or CD8+ T cells sorted from blood, collected in a trial of the OX40 agonist ivuxolimab. The source of these receptors is an adult with an advanced solid tumor such as melanoma, head and neck, liver or kidney cancer.

The chain's CDR3 is CASSQGLRTGSFMSGYTF. The CDR3 coding sequence is TGTGCCAGCAGCCAAGGGCTCAGGACAGGGAGTTTTATGTCAGGCTACACCTTC. V gene TRBV14 combines with J gene TRBJ1-2; 8 nucleotides match TRBD1. The CDR3 consists of 18 residues. Losses at the gene ends were 1 base for V and 8 bases for J; bases not matched to a gene: 18. Germline assignment: CDR1 SGHDN and CDR2 FVKESK.

V usage is TRBV7-3 and J usage is TRBJ2-2, with D perhaps matching TRBD1 or TRBD2 (5 bases each). Trimming took 5 bases from V and 1 from J, leaving 14 bases between them. The V gene's germline CDR1 is SGHTA and CDR2 FQGTGA. CDR3 size: 16 residues. The CDR3 loop reads CASSKAGTENTGELFF. In DNA form, the CDR3 reads TGTGCCAGCAGCAAAGCCGGGACGGAGAACACCGGGGAGCTGTTTTTT.

The chain carries TRBV28 and TRBJ2-2; perhaps TRBD1 as D (5 bases). Germline CDR1 is MDHEN and CDR2 is SYDVKM. Trimming cost V 6 bases and J 5 bases, with 13 bases left between them. The CDR3 extends over 14 amino acids. CDR3 DNA: TGTGCCAGCAGAAACCAGGGATTGACCGGGGAGCTGTTTTTT. The encoded protein is CASRNQGLTGELFF.

This chain links TRBV4-3 with TRBJ2-7, with TRBD2 matching over 9 bases. The germline gives CDR1 LGHNA, CDR2 YSLEER. V lost 5 bases to trimming and J lost 2 bases; unmatched junction nucleotides: 4. The CDR3 has 14 amino acids. CDR3 in amino acids: CASSLTSGPYEQYF. The DNA of the CDR3 is TGCGCCAGCAGCTTGACTAGCGGACCCTACGAGCAGTACTTC.

The chain carries TRBV6-5 and TRBJ2-7, with D tentatively TRBD1 (5 bases). The CDR3 totals 16 residues. Germline loops: CDR1 MNHEY, CDR2 SVGAGI. With 4 bases removed from V and 0 bases from J, the gap between germline ends came to 16 bases. CDR3: CASSSDSFFGSYEQYV. CDR3 nucleotide sequence: TGTGCCAGCAGTTCCGACAGCTTCTTTGGCTCCTACGAGCAGTACGTC.

DNA for the CDR3: TGTGCCAGCAGCCAACTCGGGACTAGCGGGACAGATACGCAGTATTTT. Translating gives CASSQLGTSGTDTQYF. The chain combines TRBV4-2 with TRBJ2-3, with TRBD2 identical over 12 bases. V dropped 2 bases and J dropped 3; count of bases not matched to a gene: 3. This CDR3 has 16 amino acids. The V gene's germline CDR1 is LGHNA and CDR2 YNFKEQ.

The genes are TRBV7-6 and TRBJ2-1; 7 nucleotides align to TRBD2. Germline CDR1 and CDR2: SGHVS and FNYEAQ. V lost 6 bases, J lost 3 bases, and 8 bases stayed unmatched. The CDR3 has 15 amino acids. In DNA form, the CDR3 reads TGTGCCAGCAGACAGTCGACTAGCAGCTACAATGAGCAGTTCTTC. The encoded protein is CASRQSTSSYNEQFF. The whole variable domain, remainder taken from reference TRBV7-6 and TRBJ2-1, is GAGVSQSPRYKVTKRGQDVALRCDPISGHVSLYWYRQALGQGPEFLTYFNYEAQQDKSGLPNDRFSAERPEGSISTLTIQRTEQRDSAMYRCASRQSTSSYNEQFFGPGTRLTVL.

The rearrangement links TRBV25-1 to TRBJ2-1, with unresolved D. The CDR3 sequence is 15 residues long. Deletions cut 1 base from V and 5 bases from J, with 12 bases between. Germline CDR1 and CDR2: MGHDK and SYGVNS. CDR3 residues: CASSELAGYNNEQFF. The CDR3 region has the DNA TGTGCCAGCAGTGAATTGGCCGGTTACAACAATGAGCAGTTCTTC.

The V call is TRBV7-6, the J call TRBJ1-3; tentatively, D is TRBD1 (6 bases). The CDR3 is 16 residues long. Germline CDR1 is SGHVS and CDR2 is FNYEAQ. V lost 1 base to trimming and J lost 0 bases, with 10 bases between them. The chain's CDR3 is CASSLVLGGSGNTIYF. The CDR3 bases are TGTGCCAGCAGCTTAGTACTAGGGGGCTCTGGAAACACCATATATTTT. Filled out from reference TRBV7-6 and TRBJ1-3, the complete variable domain reads GAGVSQSPRYKVTKRGQDVALRCDPISGHVSLYWYRQALGQGPEFLTYFNYEAQQDKSGLPNDRFSAERPEGSISTLTIQRTEQRDSAMYRCASSLVLGGSGNTIYFGEGSWLTVV.

This clone occurred a few times. The V and J genes are TRBV15 and TRBJ2-3, with 8 bases aligning to TRBD2. With V trimmed by 5 bases and J by 2 bases, 18 bases remained unmatched. The CDR3 length is 19 residues. Germline V gene data show CDR1 as LNHNV and CDR2 as YYDKDF (reference sequence). In nucleotides, the CDR3 is TGTGCCACCAGCTTACAAACGGGGGGGCATCTCATTAACACAGATACGCAGTATTTT. This sequence encodes CATSLQTGGHLINTDTQYF.

This chain uses TRBV7-9 with TRBJ2-1, with unresolved D. Trimming took off 2 bases at V and 10 bases at J, with 9 bases between the two ends. The germline V gene encodes CDR1 SEHNR and CDR2 FQNEAQ (reference sequence). This CDR3 is built from 12 residues. In nucleotides, the CDR3 is TGTGCCAGCAGCTTATTAGGACCAGAGCAGTTCTTC. The encoded protein is CASSLLGPEQFF. The whole variable domain, remainder taken from reference TRBV7-9 and TRBJ2-1, is DTGVSQNPRHKITKRGQNVTFRCDPISEHNRLYWYRQTLGQGPEFLTYFQNEAQLEKSRLLSDRFSAERPKGSFSTLEIQRTEQGDSAMYLCASSLLGPEQFFGPGTRLTVL.

This chain uses TRBV5-3 with TRBJ1-1; maybe TRBD1 (5 bases). TRBV5-3 is an open reading frame whose function is uncertain. V was shortened by 4 bases and J by 1 base, with 17 bases between the two germline ends. This CDR3 spans 16 amino acids. The CDR3: CARSPTPIQGNTEAFF. The CDR3 DNA sequence: TGTGCCAGAAGCCCTACTCCTATTCAGGGGAACACTGAAGCTTTCTTT.

This chain connects TRBV28 to TRBJ1-1, with 9 bases lining up with TRBD1. CDR3 length: 15 amino acids. Per germline, CDR1 MDHEN and CDR2 SYDVKM. The ends lost 3 bases at V and 4 bases at J; junction bases unmatched: 6. In DNA, the CDR3 is TGTGCCAGCAGTTTTGGGGACAGGGAGGGCACTGAAGCTTTCTTT. Its translation: CASSFGDREGTEAFF.

This chain links TRBV5-1 with TRBJ2-2, with 8 nucleotides matching TRBD1. CDR1 and CDR2 (germline): SGHRS, YFSETQ. The ends lost 0 bases at V and 5 bases at J; junction bases unmatched: 9. The CDR3 loop spans 17 amino acids. This chain's CDR3 is CASSLARGQGFTGELFF. The CDR3 DNA follows: TGCGCCAGCAGCTTGGCCCGAGGACAGGGTTTTACCGGGGAGCTGTTTTTT.

V gene TRBV29-1 combines with J gene TRBJ2-1, with D hard to call. Germline-derived CDR1 and CDR2 are SQVTM and ANQGSEA. The CDR3 loop spans 14 amino acids. Trimming pared 5 bases from V and 5 bases from J, leaving 16 bases between. CDR3 sequence reads: CSVSSAKSNNEQFF. DNA of the CDR3: TGCAGCGTTAGTTCGGCAAAGTCAAACAATGAGCAGTTCTTC.

This rearrangement joins TRBV5-4 to TRBJ2-2; D is perhaps TRBD1 (5 bases). This CDR3 has 14 amino acids. Germline V gives CDR1 SGHNT, CDR2 YYREEE (reference sequence). Trimming pared 0 bases from V and 6 bases from J, leaving 9 bases between. This chain's CDR3 is CASSLEGLAGELFF. Here the CDR3 DNA reads TGTGCCAGCAGCTTGGAGGGGTTGGCCGGGGAGCTGTTTTTT.

The chain uses TRBV6-1 and TRBJ1-2; D is unclear. Trimming took off 5 bases at V and 0 bases at J, with 10 bases between the two ends. Germline CDR1 and CDR2: MNHNS and SASEGT. The CDR3 spans 14 residues. The CDR3 bases are TGTGCCAGCAGTCTAATAGGAGCTAACTATGGCTACACCTTC. Protein sequence: CASSLIGANYGYTF.

This chain joins TRBV2 and TRBJ2-5, with 12 bases lining up with TRBD2. The CDR3 extends over 16 amino acids. The V and J ends lost 5 bases and 5 bases, in that order; junction bases with no gene match: 9. CDR1 SNHLY and CDR2 FYNNEI come from the germline V gene. CDR3 residues: CASSPSGGGNLETQYF. The CDR3 region has the DNA TGTGCCAGCAGTCCTAGCGGGGGGGGTAATTTGGAGACCCAGTACTTC.

The chain has TRBV4-3 and TRBJ2-5; possible D gene TRBD1, 7 bases. The CDR3 is made up of 15 amino acids. V gave up 4 bases and J gave up 0 bases, with 12 bases separating them. The germline CDR1 and CDR2 sequences are LGHNA and YSLEER. The CDR3 sequence is CASSLRGTDQETQYF. The CDR3 bases are TGCGCCAGCAGCCTTCGCGGGACAGACCAAGAGACCCAGTACTTC.

J is TRBJ1-3 and V is TRBV18, with no clear D. CDR1 is KGHSH and CDR2 is LQKENI in the germline V gene. The CDR3 has 15 residues. Trimming stripped 3 bases from V and 1 base from J, with 10 bases between. The CDR3 coding sequence is TGTGCCAGCTCACCCGTCGGGCAGTCTGGAAACACCATATATTTT. Protein: CASSPVGQSGNTIYF.

The chain employs TRBV6-4 and TRBJ1-2, with D possibly being TRBD1 (5 bases). CDR3 length equals 13 residues. Germline lookup yields CDR1 MRHNA and CDR2 SNTAGT. V was shortened by 6 bases and J by 9 bases, with 17 bases between the two germline ends. The DNA for the CDR3 is TGTGCCAGCAGCCCTGGGGCCCTCTGGAGCTACACCTTC. Translated: CASSPGALWSYTF.

This chain connects TRBV7-7 to TRBJ2-7; D could derive from TRBD1 or TRBD2 (5 bases each). Trimming cost V 7 bases and J 0 bases, with 22 bases left between them. The CDR3 is made up of 17 amino acids. Germline V gene data show CDR1 as SSHAT and CDR2 as FNYEAQ (reference sequence). In DNA form, the CDR3 reads TGTGCCAGCACCCCAGAGGGGCCCCCTTCGAGCTCCTACGAGCAGTACTTC. It encodes CASTPEGPPSSSYEQYF.

The genes are TRBV6-5 and TRBJ2-7; 10 bases are a match to TRBD2. The CDR3 loop spans 14 amino acids. Germline CDR1 reads MNHEY; CDR2 reads SVGAGI. The junction had 0 bases not matched to a gene; V was cut back by 4 bases and J by 0 bases. CDR3 nucleotide sequence: TGTGCCAGCAGTTCTAGCGGGAGCTCCTACGAGCAGTACTTC. Its translation: CASSSSGSSYEQYF.

The chain has TRBV6-6 and TRBJ1-2; the match to TRBD1 covers 8 bases. Unmatched junction bases numbered 7, after V lost 6 bases and J lost 7 bases. This CDR3 contains 13 residues. In germline, CDR1 is MNHNY, CDR2 SVGAGI (reference sequence). CDR3 protein: CASRLTGAVGYTF. Written as DNA, the CDR3 is TGTGCCAGCAGATTGACAGGGGCGGTTGGCTACACCTTC.

Only a few counts were recorded for this clone. This chain connects TRBV29-1 to TRBJ2-2, with D tentatively TRBD2 (5 bases). The ends were cut back, 5 bases at V and 1 base at J, with 11 bases in the middle. This CDR3 contains 14 residues. Per germline, CDR1 SQVTM and CDR2 ANQGSEA. The CDR3 loop reads CSVKGEGNTGELFF. CDR3 in DNA: TGCAGCGTTAAGGGAGAAGGGAACACCGGGGAGCTGTTTTTT.

The V call is TRBV6-1, the J call TRBJ1-1; D gene uncertain. V was shortened by 7 bases and J by 1 base, with 10 bases between the two germline ends. The germline gives CDR1 MNHNS, CDR2 SASEGT. The CDR3 sequence is 13 residues long. Written as DNA, the CDR3 is TGTGCCAGCACCCTGACAACGAACACTGAAGCTTTCTTT. Protein sequence: CASTLTTNTEAFF.

The gene calls are TRBV14 and TRBJ1-2, with a tentative D call TRBD1 (5 bases). Trimming cost V 1 base and J 3 bases, with 9 bases left between them. The germline V gene encodes CDR1 SGHDN and CDR2 FVKESK. There are 14 residues in the CDR3. CDR3 in amino acids: CASSQVEGYYGYTF. CDR3 nucleotide sequence: TGTGCCAGCAGCCAAGTTGAGGGGTACTATGGCTACACCTTC.

This clone was recorded once. The V gene is TRBV4-1, the J gene TRBJ2-6; D remains unclear. The CDR3 is 16 residues long. V was cut by 1 base and J by 0 bases, with 7 bases left in between. Per the germline V gene, CDR1 is MGHRA and CDR2 is YSYEKL. CDR3 bases: TGCGCCAGCAGCCAAGGGCCAGTCTCTGGGGCCAACGTCCTGACTTTC. Translation: CASSQGPVSGANVLTF.

V usage is TRBV19 and J usage is TRBJ2-2; 7 nucleotides line up with TRBD1. The CDR3 length is 14 residues. The J segment lost 6 bases and the V segment lost 5 bases, leaving 6 bases of the junction unmatched. CDR1 is LNHDA and CDR2 is SQIVND in the germline V gene (reference sequence). CDR3 amino acids: CASSGRQGPGELFF. The DNA of the CDR3 is TGTGCCAGTAGTGGCAGACAGGGCCCCGGGGAGCTGTTTTTT. Filled out from reference TRBV19 and TRBJ2-2, the complete variable domain reads DGGITQSPKYLFRKEGQNVTLSCEQNLNHDAMYWYRQDPGQGLRLIYYSQIVNDFQKGDIAEGYSVSREKKESFPLTVTSAQKNPTAFYLCASSGRQGPGELFFGEGSRLTVL.

This chain joins TRBV11-2 and TRBJ1-5; the match to TRBD1 covers 8 bases. This CDR3 is 14 amino acids long. Germline V gene lookup returns CDR1 SGHAT and CDR2 FQNNGV. J was trimmed by 4 bases and V by 5 bases; bases with no gene match: 4. CDR3 bases: TGTGCCAGCAGCCATCGACAGGGGAATCAGCCCCAGCATTTT. This translates into CASSHRQGNQPQHF.

The chain employs TRBV29-1 and TRBJ2-7, with TRBD2 matching 7 bases. J gave up 0 bases and V 4 bases, and 3 bases lay outside the gene matches. The germline V gene encodes CDR1 SQVTM and CDR2 ANQGSEA. This CDR3 is 13 amino acids long. This CDR3 reads CSVGGGNSYEQYF. For the CDR3, the DNA is TGCAGCGTTGGGGGGGGAAACTCCTACGAGCAGTACTTC.

V usage is TRBV11-2 and J usage is TRBJ1-1; D gene unclear. This CDR3 region has 13 residues. V lost 3 bases to trimming and J lost 2 bases, with 7 bases between them. The V gene's germline CDR1 is SGHAT and CDR2 FQNNGV. In nucleotides, the CDR3 is TGTGCCAGCAGCTTCGGATTTAACACTGAAGCTTTCTTT. Translation gives CASSFGFNTEAFF.